This T cell receptor beta chain originates from a study of T cells in Graves' hyperthyroidism and ophthalmopathy. The CDR3 contains 14 residues. Germline V gives CDR1 ENHRY, CDR2 SYGVKD. The ends were cut back, 9 bases at V and 2 bases at J, with 15 bases in the middle. Findings of the study overall: Most expanded thyroid clonotypes above 0.001 also appeared in blood. Stable hyperthyroidism was separated from ophthalmopathy by a model based on 13 V-J features.

Of note for this clonotype: As yet, its antigen is unknown.

Those patients with uncontrolled infection, other autoimmune disease, pregnancy or lactation were excluded. It was RNA transcripts that yielded the amplified TCR beta CDR3 regions. The TCR CDR3 first-round RT-PCR relied on the HTBI primer set. One entry per CDR3 protein results from TCRdb running MiXCR on the multiplex PCR reads. The table records 490,000 or so distinct CDR3 sequences, 20% of them present only once. Sequenced material: blood. The rearrangement links TRBV10-3 to TRBJ2-3; D gene uncertain. The TCR sequence derives from a man aged 35 to 55 with Graves' ophthalmopathy. This CDR3 reads CAIGRSKATDTQYF. The CDR3 DNA is TGTGCCATAGGGCGGTCGAAGGCCACAGATACGCAGTATTTT.